The clone carrying this TCR beta chain has ten or more counts. The sample belongs to a study of T cells in Graves' hyperthyroidism and ophthalmopathy. V gave up 3 bases and J gave up 6 bases; unmatched junction bases: 9. Looked up from germline, CDR1 is DFQATT and CDR2 is SNEGSKA (reference sequence). The CDR3 sequence is 14 residues long. Stability of Graves' hyperthyroidism was defined as absent ophthalmopathy progression within 18 months. The PBMCs studied were ones that came from about 10 ml fresh peripheral blood. The source material, RNA transcripts, was used to amplify TCR beta CDR3 regions. Primed by the HTBI set, a first-round RT-PCR was run on the TCR CDR3. TCRdb used MiXCR to reprocess the multiplex PCR reads, holding one entry per CDR3 protein. The sample contains roughly 380,000 distinct CDR3 sequences, over 15% of which appear only once.

The clonotype was recovered from a young woman with Graves' hyperthyroidism. Sequenced sample: blood. The J gene is TRBJ2-7, the V gene TRBV20-1; 9 bases line up with TRBD1. CDR3 bases: TGCAGTGCTAGTTGGGGACAGGGCTCGGGCGAGCAGTACTTC. Translation: CSASWGQGSGEQYF.